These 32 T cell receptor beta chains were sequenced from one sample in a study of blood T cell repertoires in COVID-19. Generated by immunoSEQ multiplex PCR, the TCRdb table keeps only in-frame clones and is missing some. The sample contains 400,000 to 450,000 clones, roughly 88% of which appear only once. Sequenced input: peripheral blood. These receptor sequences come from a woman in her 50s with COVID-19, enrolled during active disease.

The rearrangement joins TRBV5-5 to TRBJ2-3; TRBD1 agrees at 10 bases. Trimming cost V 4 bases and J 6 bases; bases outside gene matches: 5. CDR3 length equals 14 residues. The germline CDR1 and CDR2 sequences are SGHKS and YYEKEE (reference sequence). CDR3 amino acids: CASSLRTGGDTQYF. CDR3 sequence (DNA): TGTGCCAGCAGCCTACGGACAGGGGGGGATACGCAGTATTTT.

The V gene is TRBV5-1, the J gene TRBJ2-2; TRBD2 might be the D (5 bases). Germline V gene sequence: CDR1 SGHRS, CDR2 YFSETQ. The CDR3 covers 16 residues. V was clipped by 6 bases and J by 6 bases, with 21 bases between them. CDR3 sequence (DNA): TGCGCCAGCAAAATTGGGGATATCGGGGTAGCCGGGGAGCTGTTTTTT. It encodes CASKIGDIGVAGELFF.

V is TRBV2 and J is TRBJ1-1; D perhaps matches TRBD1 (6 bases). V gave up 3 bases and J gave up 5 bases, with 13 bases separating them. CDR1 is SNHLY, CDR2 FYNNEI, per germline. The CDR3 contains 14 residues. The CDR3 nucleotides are TGTGCCAGCAGTGAGATGGGGGCTCCTACTGAAGCTTTCTTT. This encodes CASSEMGAPTEAFF.

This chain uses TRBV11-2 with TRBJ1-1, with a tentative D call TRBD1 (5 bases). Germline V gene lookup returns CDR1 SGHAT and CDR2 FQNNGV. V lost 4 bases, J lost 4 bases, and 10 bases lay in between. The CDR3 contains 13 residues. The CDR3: CASSSGGTTEAFF. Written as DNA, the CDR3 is TGTGCCAGCAGCTCGGGAGGGACCACTGAAGCTTTCTTT. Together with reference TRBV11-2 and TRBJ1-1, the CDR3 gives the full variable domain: EAGVAQSPRYKIIEKRQSVAFWCNPISGHATLYWYQQILGQGPKLLIQFQNNGVVDDSQLPKDRFSAERLKGVDSTLKIQPAKLEDSAVYLCASSSGGTTEAFFGQGTRLTVV.

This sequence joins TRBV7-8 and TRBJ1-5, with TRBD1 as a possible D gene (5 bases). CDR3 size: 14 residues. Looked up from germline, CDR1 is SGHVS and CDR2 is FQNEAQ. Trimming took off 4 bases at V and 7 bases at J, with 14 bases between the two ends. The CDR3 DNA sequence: TGTGCCAGCAGCTCACAGGCCCTCCGACAGCCCCAGCATTTT. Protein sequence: CASSSQALRQPQHF.

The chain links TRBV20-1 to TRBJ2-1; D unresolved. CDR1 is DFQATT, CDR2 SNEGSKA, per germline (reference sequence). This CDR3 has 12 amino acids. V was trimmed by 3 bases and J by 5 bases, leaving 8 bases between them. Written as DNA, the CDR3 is TGCAGTGCTAGTTCCACGGACAATGAGCAGTTCTTC. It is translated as CSASSTDNEQFF.

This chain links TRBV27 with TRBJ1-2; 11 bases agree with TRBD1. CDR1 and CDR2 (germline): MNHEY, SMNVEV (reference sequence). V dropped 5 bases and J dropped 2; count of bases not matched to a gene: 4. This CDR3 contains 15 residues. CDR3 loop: CASSARDRGNYGYTF. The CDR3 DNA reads TGTGCCAGCAGTGCCAGGGACAGGGGGAACTATGGCTACACCTTC.

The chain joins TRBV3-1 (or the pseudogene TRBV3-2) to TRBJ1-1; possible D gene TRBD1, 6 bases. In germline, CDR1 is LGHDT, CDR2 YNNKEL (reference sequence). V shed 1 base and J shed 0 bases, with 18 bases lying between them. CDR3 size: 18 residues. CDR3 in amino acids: CASSQGNRAAFMNTEAFF. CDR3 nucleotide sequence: TGTGCCAGCAGCCAAGGTAACAGGGCTGCTTTCATGAACACTGAAGCTTTCTTT.

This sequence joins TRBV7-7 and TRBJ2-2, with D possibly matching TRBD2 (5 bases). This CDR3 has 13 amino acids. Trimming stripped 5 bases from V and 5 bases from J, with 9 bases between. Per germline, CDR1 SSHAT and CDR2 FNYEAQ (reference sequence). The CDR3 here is CASSPPGTGELFF. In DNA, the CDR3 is TGTGCCAGCAGCCCCCCGGGGACCGGGGAGCTGTTTTTT. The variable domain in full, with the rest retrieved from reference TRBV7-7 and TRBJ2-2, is GAGVSQSPRYKVTKRGQDVTLRCDPISSHATLYWYQQALGQGPEFLTYFNYEAQPDKSGLPSDRFSAERPEGSISTLTIQRTEQRDSAMYRCASSPPGTGELFFGEGSRLTVL.

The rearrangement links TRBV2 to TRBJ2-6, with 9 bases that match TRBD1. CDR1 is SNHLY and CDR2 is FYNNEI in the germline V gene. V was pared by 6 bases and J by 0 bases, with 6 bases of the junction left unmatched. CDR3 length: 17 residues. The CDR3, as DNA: TGTGCCAGCAGCAGGGGACAGGGTCGCTCTGGGGCCAACGTCCTGACTTTC. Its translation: CASSRGQGRSGANVLTF.

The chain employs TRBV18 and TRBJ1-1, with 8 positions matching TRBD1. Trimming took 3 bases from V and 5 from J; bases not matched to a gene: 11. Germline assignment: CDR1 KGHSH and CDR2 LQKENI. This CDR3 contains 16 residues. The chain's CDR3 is CASSPGAGGGRTEAFF. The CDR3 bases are TGTGCCAGCTCACCGGGGGCAGGGGGCGGGCGGACTGAAGCTTTCTTT.

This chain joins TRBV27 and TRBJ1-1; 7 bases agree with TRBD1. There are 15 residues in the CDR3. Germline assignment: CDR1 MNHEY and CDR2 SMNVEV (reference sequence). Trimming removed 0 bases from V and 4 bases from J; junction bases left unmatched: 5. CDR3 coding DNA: TGTGCCAGCAGTTTATCGAGAGGGGGCTTCACTGAAGCTTTCTTT. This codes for CASSLSRGGFTEAFF.

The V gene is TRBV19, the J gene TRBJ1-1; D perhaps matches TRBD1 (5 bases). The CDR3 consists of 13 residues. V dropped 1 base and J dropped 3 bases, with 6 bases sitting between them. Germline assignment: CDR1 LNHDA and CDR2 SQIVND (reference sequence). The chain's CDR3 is CASSIVGDTEAFF. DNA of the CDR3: TGTGCCAGTAGTATAGTAGGGGACACTGAAGCTTTCTTT.

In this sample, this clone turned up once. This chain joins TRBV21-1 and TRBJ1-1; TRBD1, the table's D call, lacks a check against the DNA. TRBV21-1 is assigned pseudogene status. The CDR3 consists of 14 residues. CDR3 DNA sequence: TGTGCCAGCAGCCCCTCGACAGTGAACACTGAAGCTTTCTTT. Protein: CASSPSTVNTEAFF.

The CDR3 here is CASGLLAGGLTGELFF. The CDR3 DNA reads TGTGCTAGTGGTTTGCTGGCAGGGGGCTTAACCGGGGAGCTGTTTTTT. This chain connects TRBV12-5 to TRBJ2-2; 8 nucleotides line up with TRBD1. V shed 2 bases, J shed 5 bases, and the junction held 7 bases outside the gene matches. The CDR3 spans 16 residues. The V gene's germline CDR1 is LGHNT and CDR2 FRNRAP.

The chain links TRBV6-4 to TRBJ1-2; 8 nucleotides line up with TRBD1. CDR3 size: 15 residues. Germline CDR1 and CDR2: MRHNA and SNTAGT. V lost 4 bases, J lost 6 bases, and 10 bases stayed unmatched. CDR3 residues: CASSAEMQGAHGYTF. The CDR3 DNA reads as TGTGCCAGCAGTGCCGAGATGCAGGGGGCGCATGGCTACACCTTC.

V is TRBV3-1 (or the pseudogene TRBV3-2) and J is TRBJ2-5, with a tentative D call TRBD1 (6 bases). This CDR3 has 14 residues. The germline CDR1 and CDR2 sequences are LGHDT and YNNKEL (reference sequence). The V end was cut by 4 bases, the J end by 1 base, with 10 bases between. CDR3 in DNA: TGTGCCAGCAGCCCCAGGACAGTCCAAGAGACCCAGTACTTC. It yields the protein CASSPRTVQETQYF.

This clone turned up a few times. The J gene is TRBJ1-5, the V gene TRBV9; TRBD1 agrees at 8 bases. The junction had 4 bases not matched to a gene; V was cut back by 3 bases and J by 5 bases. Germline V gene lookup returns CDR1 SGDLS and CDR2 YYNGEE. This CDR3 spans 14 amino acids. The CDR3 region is CASSASGGYQPQHF. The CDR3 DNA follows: TGTGCCAGCAGCGCTTCAGGGGGCTATCAGCCCCAGCATTTT.

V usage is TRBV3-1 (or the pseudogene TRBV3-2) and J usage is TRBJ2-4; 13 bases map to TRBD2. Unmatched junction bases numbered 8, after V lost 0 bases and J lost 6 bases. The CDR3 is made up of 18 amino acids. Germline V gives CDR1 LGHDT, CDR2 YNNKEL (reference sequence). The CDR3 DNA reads TGTGCCAGCAGCCAAGAACTAGCGGGGGGGCGCGTGAGAAACATTCAGTACTTC. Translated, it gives CASSQELAGGRVRNIQYF.

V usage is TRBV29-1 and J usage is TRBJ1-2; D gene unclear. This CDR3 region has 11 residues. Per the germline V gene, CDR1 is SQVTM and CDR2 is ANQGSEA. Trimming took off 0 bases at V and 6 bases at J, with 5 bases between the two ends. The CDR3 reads CSVEDLDGYTF. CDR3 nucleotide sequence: TGCAGCGTTGAAGATCTAGATGGCTACACCTTC.

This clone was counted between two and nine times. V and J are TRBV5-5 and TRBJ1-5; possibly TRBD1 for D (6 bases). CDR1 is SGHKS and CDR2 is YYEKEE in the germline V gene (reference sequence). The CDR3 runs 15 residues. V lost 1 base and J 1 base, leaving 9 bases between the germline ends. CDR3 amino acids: CASSLRGASNQPQHF. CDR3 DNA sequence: TGTGCCAGCAGCTTGCGGGGGGCGAGCAATCAGCCCCAGCATTTT. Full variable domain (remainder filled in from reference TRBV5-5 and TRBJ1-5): DAGVTQSPTHLIKTRGQQVTLRCSPISGHKSVSWYQQVLGQGPQFIFQYYEKEERGRGNFPDRFSARQFPNYSSELNVNALLLGDSALYLCASSLRGASNQPQHFGDGTRLSIL.

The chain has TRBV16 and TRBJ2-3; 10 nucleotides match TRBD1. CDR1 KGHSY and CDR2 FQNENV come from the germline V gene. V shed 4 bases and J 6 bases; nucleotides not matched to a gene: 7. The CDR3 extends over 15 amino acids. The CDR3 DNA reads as TGTGCCAGCAGCCCCGGGACAGGGGCTTCGGATACGCAGTATTTT. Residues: CASSPGTGASDTQYF.

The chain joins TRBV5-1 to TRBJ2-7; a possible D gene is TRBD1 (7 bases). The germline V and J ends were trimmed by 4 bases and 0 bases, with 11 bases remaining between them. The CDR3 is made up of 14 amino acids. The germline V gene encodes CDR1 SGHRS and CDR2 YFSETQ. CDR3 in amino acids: CASSAGTASYEQYF. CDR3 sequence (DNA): TGCGCCAGCAGCGCGGGGACAGCCTCCTACGAGCAGTACTTC.

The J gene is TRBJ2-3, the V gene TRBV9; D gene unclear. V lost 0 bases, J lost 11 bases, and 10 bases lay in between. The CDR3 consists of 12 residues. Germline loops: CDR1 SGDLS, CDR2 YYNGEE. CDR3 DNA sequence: TGTGCCAGCAGCGTAGAAGCAGGTCGGCAGTATTTT. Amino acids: CASSVEAGRQYF. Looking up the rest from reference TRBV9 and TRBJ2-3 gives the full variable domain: DSGVTQTPKHLITATGQRVTLRCSPRSGDLSVYWYQQSLDQGLQFLIQYYNGEERAKGNILERFSAQQFPDLHSELNLSSLELGDSALYFCASSVEAGRQYFGPGTRLTVL.

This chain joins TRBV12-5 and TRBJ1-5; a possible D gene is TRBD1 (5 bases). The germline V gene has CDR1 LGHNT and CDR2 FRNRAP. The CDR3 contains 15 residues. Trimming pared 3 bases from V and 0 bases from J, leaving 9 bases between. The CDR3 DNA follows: TGTGCTAGTGGTTTTGTAGGGGCTAGCAATCAGCCCCAGCATTTT. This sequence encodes CASGFVGASNQPQHF.

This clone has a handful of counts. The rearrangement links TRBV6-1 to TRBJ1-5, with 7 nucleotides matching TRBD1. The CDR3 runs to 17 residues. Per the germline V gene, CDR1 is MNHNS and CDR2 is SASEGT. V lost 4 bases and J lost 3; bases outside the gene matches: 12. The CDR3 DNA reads TGTGCCAGCAGTGGCCCCGGGACAGCGACCTTCAATCAGCCCCAGCATTTT. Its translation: CASSGPGTATFNQPQHF.

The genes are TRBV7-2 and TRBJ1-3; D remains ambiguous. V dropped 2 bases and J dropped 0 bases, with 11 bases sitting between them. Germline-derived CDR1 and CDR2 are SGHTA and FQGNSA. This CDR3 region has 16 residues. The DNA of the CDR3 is TGTGCCAGCAGCTTAAAGGGAGCAAACTCTGGAAACACCATATATTTT. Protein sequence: CASSLKGANSGNTIYF.

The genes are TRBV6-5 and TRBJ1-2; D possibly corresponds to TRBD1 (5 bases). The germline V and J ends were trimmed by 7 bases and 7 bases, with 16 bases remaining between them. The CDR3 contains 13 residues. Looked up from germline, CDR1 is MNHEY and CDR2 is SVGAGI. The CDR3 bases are TGTGCCAGCACCCGAAAAGGGGTGGGTGGCTACACCTTC. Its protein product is CASTRKGVGGYTF.

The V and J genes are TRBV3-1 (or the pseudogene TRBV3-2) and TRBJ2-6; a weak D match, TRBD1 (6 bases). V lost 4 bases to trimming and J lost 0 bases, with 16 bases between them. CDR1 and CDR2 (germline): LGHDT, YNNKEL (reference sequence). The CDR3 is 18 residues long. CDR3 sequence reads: CASSRGQFSISGANVLTF. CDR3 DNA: TGTGCCAGCAGCCGAGGACAGTTTTCTATCTCTGGGGCCAACGTCCTGACTTTC.

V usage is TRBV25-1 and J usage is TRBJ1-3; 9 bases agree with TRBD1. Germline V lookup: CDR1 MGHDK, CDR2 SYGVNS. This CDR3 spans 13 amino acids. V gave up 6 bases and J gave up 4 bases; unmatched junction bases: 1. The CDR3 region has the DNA TGTGCCAGCAGACAGGGGGCCGGAAACACCATATATTTT. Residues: CASRQGAGNTIYF. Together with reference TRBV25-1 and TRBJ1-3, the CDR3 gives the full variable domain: EADIYQTPRYLVIGTGKKITLECSQTMGHDKMYWYQQDPGMELHLIHYSYGVNSTEKGDLSSESTVSRIRTEHFPLTLESARPSHTSQYLCASRQGAGNTIYFGEGSWLTVV.

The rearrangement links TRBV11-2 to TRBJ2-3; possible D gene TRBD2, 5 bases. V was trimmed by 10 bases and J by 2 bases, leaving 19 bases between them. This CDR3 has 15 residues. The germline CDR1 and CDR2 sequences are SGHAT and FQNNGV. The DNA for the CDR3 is TGTGCCAACTCCCGGGGTAATCCCAACACAGATACGCAGTATTTT. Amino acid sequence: CANSRGNPNTDTQYF.

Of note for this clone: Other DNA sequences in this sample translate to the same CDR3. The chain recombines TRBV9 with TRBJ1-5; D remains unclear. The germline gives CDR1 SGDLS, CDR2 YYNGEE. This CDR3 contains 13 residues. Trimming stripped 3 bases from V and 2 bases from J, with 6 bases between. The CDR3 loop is CASSGGGNQPQHF. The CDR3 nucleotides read TGTGCCAGCAGCGGCGGGGGCAATCAGCCCCAGCATTTT.